These 9 T cell receptor beta chains share one sample of origin, sequenced in a study of T cell responses to AZD1222 COVID-19 vaccine. Generated by immunoSEQ multiplex PCR, the TCRdb table keeps only in-frame clones and is missing some. The data show under 95,000 clones, 80% to 90% seen once. This sample comprised peripheral blood, obtained on day 0 of AZD1222 vaccination. The receptors were gathered from an adult in good health.

V usage is TRBV6-5 and J usage is TRBJ2-7; a weak D match, TRBD2 (6 bases). The CDR3 runs 15 residues. Trimming stripped 2 bases from V and 1 base from J, with 12 bases between. The germline CDR1 and CDR2 sequences are MNHEY and SVGAGI. CDR3 residues: CASSYGGGQSYEQYF. DNA of the CDR3: TGTGCCAGCAGTTACGGGGGAGGACAATCCTACGAGCAGTACTTC.

This clone was picked up one time. This chain uses TRBV7-2 with TRBJ2-2; 7 bases match TRBD2. The V and J ends lost 4 bases and 0 bases, in that order; junction bases with no gene match: 8. Germline CDR1 is SGHTA and CDR2 is FQGNSA. This CDR3 has 17 residues. The CDR3 sequence: CASSSDPSGANTGELFF. In DNA, the CDR3 is TGTGCCAGCAGCTCCGATCCTAGCGGTGCGAACACCGGGGAGCTGTTTTTT.

CDR3 DNA sequence: TGCGCCAGCAGCTTGGAACAGTCCGCCTACAATGAGCAGTTCTTC. Its translation: CASSLEQSAYNEQFF. V usage is TRBV5-1 and J usage is TRBJ2-1; D gene uncertain. CDR1 SGHRS and CDR2 YFSETQ come from the germline V gene. V was pared by 0 bases and J by 2 bases, with 9 bases between. CDR3 length: 15 amino acids.

V is TRBV5-1 and J is TRBJ2-7, with 7 bases fitting TRBD2. Trimming removed 5 bases from V and 0 bases from J; junction bases left unmatched: 8. CDR1 is SGHRS, CDR2 YFSETQ, per germline. The CDR3 has 15 residues. The CDR3 region has the DNA TGCGCCAGCAGGAGGCTCAGGGAGGGCTCCTACGAGCAGTACTTC. Amino acids: CASRRLREGSYEQYF.

The chain uses TRBV28 and TRBJ2-3; 7 positions match TRBD2. This CDR3 comprises 16 residues. Germline-derived CDR1 and CDR2 are MDHEN and SYDVKM. The V segment lost 3 bases and the J segment 2 bases; nucleotides outside the gene matches: 8. The CDR3 loop reads CASSFSGGGATDTQYF. CDR3 bases: TGTGCCAGCAGTTTTTCTGGCGGGGGAGCCACAGATACGCAGTATTTT.

V gene TRBV6-5 combines with J gene TRBJ2-1; 10 bases map to TRBD2. CDR1 is MNHEY and CDR2 is SVGAGI in the germline V gene. The CDR3 runs to 15 residues. Trimming took 2 bases from V and 9 from J; bases not matched to a gene: 7. The CDR3 here is CASSYDSSGSREQFF. The CDR3 DNA reads as TGTGCCAGCAGTTACGATTCTAGCGGGAGTCGTGAGCAGTTCTTC.

The J gene is TRBJ1-4, the V gene TRBV6-2 or TRBV6-3; D gene ambiguous. From germline, CDR1 is MNHEY and CDR2 SVGEGT. The CDR3 is 14 amino acids. Trimming removed 2 bases at V and 6 bases at J, with 10 bases between. The CDR3 region is CASSYDPTYEKLFF. In nucleotides, the CDR3 is TGTGCCAGCAGTTACGACCCGACTTATGAAAAACTGTTTTTT.

The chain links TRBV5-6 to TRBJ1-3; TRBD1 is a possible D gene (5 bases). Deletions cut 5 bases from V and 0 bases from J, with 15 bases between. The CDR3 is 16 residues long. Germline V gene data show CDR1 as SGHDT and CDR2 as YYEEEE. Here the CDR3 DNA reads TGTGCCAGCAGGCTAAACGGGGCATTCTCTGGAAACACCATATATTTT. Residues: CASRLNGAFSGNTIYF.

The rearrangement links TRBV12-5 to TRBJ2-2, with D tentatively TRBD1 (6 bases). The V end was cut by 5 bases, the J end by 4 bases, with 20 bases between. The germline CDR1 and CDR2 sequences are LGHNT and FRNRAP. The CDR3 covers 17 residues. CDR3 loop: CASGNGQTPSGTGELFF. Here the CDR3 DNA reads TGTGCTAGTGGTAACGGACAGACCCCGTCGGGCACCGGGGAGCTGTTTTTT.